This TCR beta chain was documented in a study of cytomegalovirus exposure and HLA in healthy donors. Study results and caveats: Cytomegalovirus status was reportedly diagnosed by the classifier with high specificity and sensitivity.

PCR was performed using 60 Vbeta and 13 Jbeta primers. Assay: immunoSEQ multiplex PCR; the TCRdb copy retains only in-frame clones and omits some. The data show 90,000 to 120,000 clones, around two thirds seen once. As for this clone: Its antigen is unidentified.

Source material: PBMCs. The clonotype comes from a woman aged 40-49 years in good health and CMV-seropositive.

The CDR3 is CARNFYEQYF. The CDR3 DNA sequence: TGTGCCAGAAACTTCTACGAGCAGTACTTC. The chain combines TRBV6-7 with TRBJ2-7; D is uncertain. TRBV6-7 is an open reading frame whose function is uncertain. The germline V and J ends were trimmed by 9 bases and 3 bases, with 6 bases remaining between them. The CDR3 length is 10 residues.